These 9 T cell receptor beta chains were sequenced from one sample in a study of blood T cell repertoires in COVID-19. Using immunoSEQ multiplex PCR, the repertoire was profiled, and TCRdb retains in-frame clones only, with some absent. The data hold 150,000 to 200,000 clones, with 85% to 90% observed a single time. Sequenced: peripheral blood. The receptors stem from a woman aged 60 to 75 with COVID-19, enrolled during active disease.

This clone was recorded only once. The V gene is TRBV30, the J gene TRBJ2-7; D remains unclear. Germline CDR1 reads GTSNPN; CDR2 reads SVGIG (reference sequence). Trimming shortened V by 4 bases and J by 0 bases, and 4 bases separated the two germline ends. The CDR3 contains 11 residues. The CDR3 sequence: CAWTDSYEQYF. CDR3 DNA: TGTGCCTGGACAGACTCCTACGAGCAGTACTTC.

The genes are TRBV4-3 and TRBJ2-7; TRBD1 matches at 7 bases. The CDR3 length is 18 residues. V shed 0 bases and J 0 bases; nucleotides not matched to a gene: 11. Germline V gene data show CDR1 as LGHNA and CDR2 as YSLEER. CDR3 sequence (DNA): TGCGCCAGCAGCCAAGATCGCCAGGGGGACCAATTCTCCTACGAGCAGTACTTC. Residues: CASSQDRQGDQFSYEQYF.

This clone appeared a few times. The V and J genes are TRBV2 and TRBJ1-1; perhaps TRBD1 as D (5 bases). Germline V gene lookup returns CDR1 SNHLY and CDR2 FYNNEI. The V and J ends lost 6 bases and 5 bases respectively, with 19 bases between them. The CDR3 contains 15 residues. The CDR3 DNA sequence: TGTGCCAGCAGCGTCGGACCGCCGGAGGGGACTGAAGCTTTCTTT. Translating gives CASSVGPPEGTEAFF.

J is TRBJ2-2 and V is TRBV10-3; 9 nucleotides match TRBD2. V lost 4 bases, J lost 3 bases, and 6 bases stayed unmatched. Per germline, CDR1 ENHRY and CDR2 SYGVKD. The CDR3 is made up of 16 amino acids. The CDR3 loop reads CAISVRTSADTGELFF. CDR3 nucleotide sequence: TGTGCCATCAGTGTCCGGACTAGCGCCGACACCGGGGAGCTGTTTTTT.

The genes are TRBV5-1 and TRBJ1-1, with 10 bases that match TRBD1. Germline CDR1 is SGHRS and CDR2 is YFSETQ. The length of the CDR3 is 15 residues. V lost 4 bases, J lost 3 bases, and 6 bases stayed unmatched. The CDR3 loop is CASSRGGTGDTEAFF. CDR3 bases: TGCGCCAGCAGCCGTGGAGGGACAGGGGACACTGAAGCTTTCTTT.

This rearrangement joins TRBV19 to TRBJ1-2; 8 bases map to TRBD1. The CDR3 has 16 amino acids. Looked up from germline, CDR1 is LNHDA and CDR2 is SQIVND (reference sequence). With 4 bases clipped from V and 4 bases from J, the junction kept 11 bases outside the gene matches. The CDR3: CASSTTGTGNFYGYTF. CDR3 sequence (DNA): TGTGCCAGTAGTACAACCGGGACAGGAAACTTCTATGGCTACACCTTC.

This chain joins TRBV6-5 and TRBJ2-7, with D possibly being TRBD2 (5 bases). The V and J ends lost 1 base and 1 base respectively, with 11 bases between them. Germline lookup yields CDR1 MNHEY and CDR2 SVGAGI. The CDR3 is made up of 15 amino acids. Written as DNA, the CDR3 is TGTGCCAGCAGTTACTTCTCCGGGAAGTCCTACGAGCAGTACTTC. Its translation is CASSYFSGKSYEQYF.

This chain connects TRBV5-1 to TRBJ2-1, with 9 bases lining up with TRBD2. V was pared by 0 bases and J by 2 bases, with 3 bases of the junction left unmatched. This CDR3 is built from 16 residues. CDR1 is SGHRS, CDR2 YFSETQ, per germline. The CDR3 bases are TGCGCCAGCAGCTTGGCCGGCGGGAGGGCCTACAATGAGCAGTTCTTC. It is translated as CASSLAGGRAYNEQFF.

This clone is a singleton in its sample. The chain couples TRBV7-2 to TRBJ2-7; D perhaps matches TRBD1 (6 bases). V lost 3 bases and J 6 bases, leaving 12 bases between the germline ends. Germline assignment: CDR1 SGHTA and CDR2 FQGNSA. The CDR3 consists of 13 residues. This chain's CDR3 is CASSLDRAGEQYF. In nucleotides, the CDR3 is TGTGCCAGCAGCTTGGACAGAGCTGGCGAGCAGTACTTC.